This T cell receptor (beta chain) was sequenced for a study of blood T cell repertoires in COVID-19. The CDR3 is made up of 15 amino acids. CDR1 SGHNT and CDR2 YYREEE come from the germline V gene (reference sequence). Unmatched junction bases numbered 4, after V lost 4 bases and J lost 2 bases. As handled by the study authors: Amplifying reference gene primers gave estimates of nucleated cell counts. TCRdb's table, derived via immunoSEQ multiplex PCR, lists solely in-frame clones and lacks some. From that table come the V and J calls and clone size; the DNA was used to work out D and trimming. Of about 190,000 clones listed, 80% are singletons.

Sequences were obtained from peripheral blood. This chain joins TRBV5-4 and TRBJ2-7; TRBD2 aligns across 12 bases. The clonotype comes from a man in his sixties with acute or convalescent COVID-19. CDR3: CASSTLAGGAYEQYF. In DNA, the CDR3 is TGTGCCAGCAGCACGCTAGCGGGAGGGGCCTACGAGCAGTACTTC.